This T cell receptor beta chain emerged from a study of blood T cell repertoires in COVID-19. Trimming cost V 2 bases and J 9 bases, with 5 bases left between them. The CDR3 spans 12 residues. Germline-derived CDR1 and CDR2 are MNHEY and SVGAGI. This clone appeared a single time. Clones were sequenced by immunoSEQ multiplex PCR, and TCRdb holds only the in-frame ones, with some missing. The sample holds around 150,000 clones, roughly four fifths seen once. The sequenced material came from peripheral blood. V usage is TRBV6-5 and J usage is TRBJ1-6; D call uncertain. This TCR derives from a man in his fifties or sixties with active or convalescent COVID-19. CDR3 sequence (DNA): TGTGCCAGCAGTTACGGTAGTTCACCCCTCCACTTT. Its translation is CASSYGSSPLHF.